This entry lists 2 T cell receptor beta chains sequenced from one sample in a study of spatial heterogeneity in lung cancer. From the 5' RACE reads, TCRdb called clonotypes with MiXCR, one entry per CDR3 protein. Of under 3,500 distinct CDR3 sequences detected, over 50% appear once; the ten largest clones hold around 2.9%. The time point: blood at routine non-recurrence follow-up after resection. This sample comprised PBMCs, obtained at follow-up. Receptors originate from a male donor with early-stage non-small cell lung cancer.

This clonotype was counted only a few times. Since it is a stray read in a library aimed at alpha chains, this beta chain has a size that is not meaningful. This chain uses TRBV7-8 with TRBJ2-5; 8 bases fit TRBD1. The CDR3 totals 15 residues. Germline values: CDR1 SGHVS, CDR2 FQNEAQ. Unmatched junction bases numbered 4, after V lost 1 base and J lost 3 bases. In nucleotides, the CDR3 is TGTGCCAGCAGCTTAGACGGACAGGGCGAAGAGACCCAGTACTTC. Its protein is CASSLDGQGEETQYF.

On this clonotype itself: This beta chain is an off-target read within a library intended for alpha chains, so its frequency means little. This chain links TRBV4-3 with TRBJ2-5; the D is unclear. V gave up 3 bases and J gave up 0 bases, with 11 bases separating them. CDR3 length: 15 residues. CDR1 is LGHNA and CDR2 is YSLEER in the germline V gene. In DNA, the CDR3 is TGCGCCAGCAGCCACTCCGCTCGAAACCAAGAGACCCAGTACTTC. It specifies CASSHSARNQETQYF.